Below, 4 T cell receptor beta chains from the same sample are listed, as sequenced in a study of cytomegalovirus exposure and HLA in healthy donors. It was with 60 Vbeta and 13 Jbeta primers that the PCR ran. Sequencing used immunoSEQ multiplex PCR; TCRdb keeps in-frame clones, though not all of them. Found here are approximately 130,000 clones, 65% to 90% of them singletons; the top ten hold 1% to 1.5%. What was sequenced was PBMCs. The receptor source for this set is a girl aged 2 to 10 in good health and CMV-seronegative.

The rearrangement links TRBV27 to TRBJ1-5, with 9 nucleotides matching TRBD1. This CDR3 has 16 amino acids. V lost 0 bases to trimming and J lost 5 bases; unmatched junction nucleotides: 5. Per the germline V gene, CDR1 is MNHEY and CDR2 is SMNVEV (reference sequence). CDR3 in amino acids: CASSLSGQGMYQPQHF. The CDR3 nucleotides read TGTGCCAGCAGTTTATCGGGACAGGGAATGTATCAGCCCCAGCATTTT.

The chain has TRBV29-1 and TRBJ1-5; D not resolved. Germline V CDR1 and CDR2: SQVTM, ANQGSEA. The CDR3 runs to 14 residues. V lost 6 bases and J lost 0, with 12 bases in between. The CDR3 DNA sequence: TGCAGCGTATCTGGCAGTTTTAGCAATCAGCCCCAGCATTTT. Its translation is CSVSGSFSNQPQHF.

This chain uses TRBV5-1 with TRBJ1-1, with 9 bases matching TRBD1. After removal of 4 bases from V and 1 base from J, the junction contained 2 bases not matched to a gene. The CDR3 sequence is 14 residues long. Germline V gene sequence: CDR1 SGHRS, CDR2 YFSETQ. The CDR3 bases are TGCGCCAGCAGCGAACAGGGGGCGAACACTGAAGCTTTCTTT. Translation: CASSEQGANTEAFF.

The rearrangement links TRBV4-1 to TRBJ2-5, with 8 bases that match TRBD2. The CDR3 runs 17 residues. Trimming took 2 bases from V and 3 from J; bases not matched to a gene: 11. CDR1 and CDR2 (germline): MGHRA, YSYEKL. Here the CDR3 reads CASSQLYGYGGEETQYF. In DNA, the CDR3 is TGCGCCAGCAGCCAATTATATGGGTACGGGGGGGAAGAGACCCAGTACTTC.